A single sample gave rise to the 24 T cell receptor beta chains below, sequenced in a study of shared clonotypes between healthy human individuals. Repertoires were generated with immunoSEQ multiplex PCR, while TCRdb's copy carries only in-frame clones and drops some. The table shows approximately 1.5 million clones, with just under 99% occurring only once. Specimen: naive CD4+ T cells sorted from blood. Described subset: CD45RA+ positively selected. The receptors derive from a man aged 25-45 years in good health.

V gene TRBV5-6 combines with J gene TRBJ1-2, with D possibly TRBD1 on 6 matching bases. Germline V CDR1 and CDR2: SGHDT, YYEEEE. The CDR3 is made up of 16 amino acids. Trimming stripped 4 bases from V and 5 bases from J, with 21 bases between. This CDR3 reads CASSAPVAGGHYGYTF. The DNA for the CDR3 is TGTGCCAGCAGCGCCCCGGTTGCGGGGGGCCATTATGGCTACACCTTC. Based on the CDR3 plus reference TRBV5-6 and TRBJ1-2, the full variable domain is DAGVTQSPTHLIKTRGQQVTLRCSPKSGHDTVSWYQQALGQGPQFIFQYYEEEERQRGNFPDRFSGHQFPNYSSELNVNALLLGDSALYLCASSAPVAGGHYGYTFGSGTRLTVV.

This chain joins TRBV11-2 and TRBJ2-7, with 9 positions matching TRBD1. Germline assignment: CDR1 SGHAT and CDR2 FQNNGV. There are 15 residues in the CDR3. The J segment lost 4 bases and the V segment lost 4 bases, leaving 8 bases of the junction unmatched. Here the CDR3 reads CASSYAGTGRYEQYF. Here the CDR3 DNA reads TGTGCCAGCAGCTATGCCGGGACAGGGAGATACGAGCAGTACTTC.

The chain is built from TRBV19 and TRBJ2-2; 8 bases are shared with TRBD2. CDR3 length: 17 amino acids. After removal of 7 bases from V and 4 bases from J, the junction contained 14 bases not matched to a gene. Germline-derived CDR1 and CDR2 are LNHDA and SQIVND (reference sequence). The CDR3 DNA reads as TGTGCCAGTACCTTCAGGGCAGCGGGAGTCGGCACCGGGGAGCTGTTTTTT. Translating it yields CASTFRAAGVGTGELFF.

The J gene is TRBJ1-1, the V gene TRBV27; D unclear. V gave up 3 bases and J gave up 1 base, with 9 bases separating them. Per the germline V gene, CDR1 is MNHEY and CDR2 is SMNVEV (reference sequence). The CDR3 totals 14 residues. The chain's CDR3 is CASSFRWENTEAFF. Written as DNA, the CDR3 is TGTGCCAGCAGTTTCCGATGGGAGAACACTGAAGCTTTCTTT.

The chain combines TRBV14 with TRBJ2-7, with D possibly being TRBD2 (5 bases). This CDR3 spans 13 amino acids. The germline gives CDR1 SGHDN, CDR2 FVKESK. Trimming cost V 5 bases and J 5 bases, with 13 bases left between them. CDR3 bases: TGTGCCAGCAGCTATGACCTGAGGGACGAGCAGTACTTC. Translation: CASSYDLRDEQYF.

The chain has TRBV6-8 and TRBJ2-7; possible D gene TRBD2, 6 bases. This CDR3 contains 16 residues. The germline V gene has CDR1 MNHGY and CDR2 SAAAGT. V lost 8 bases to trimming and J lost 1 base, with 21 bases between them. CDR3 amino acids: CASWRRVTRGSYEQYF. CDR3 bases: TGTGCCAGCTGGCGAAGGGTGACTCGGGGGTCCTACGAGCAGTACTTC.

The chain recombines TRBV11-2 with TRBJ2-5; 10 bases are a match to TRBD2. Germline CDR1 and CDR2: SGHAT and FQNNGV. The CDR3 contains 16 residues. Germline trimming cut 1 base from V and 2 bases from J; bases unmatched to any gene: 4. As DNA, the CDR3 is TGTGCCAGCAGCTTAGGCCCAGCGGGAGGGCAAGAGACCCAGTACTTC. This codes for CASSLGPAGGQETQYF.

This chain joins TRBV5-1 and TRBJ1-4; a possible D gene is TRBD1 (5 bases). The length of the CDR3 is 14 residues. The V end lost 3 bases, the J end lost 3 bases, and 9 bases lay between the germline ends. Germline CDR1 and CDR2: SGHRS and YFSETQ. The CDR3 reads CASSSTVSNEKLFF. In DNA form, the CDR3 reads TGCGCCAGCAGCTCGACAGTGTCTAATGAAAAACTGTTTTTT.

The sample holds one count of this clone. CDR3 sequence (DNA): TGCGCCAGCAGCCAAGCCCCGATTAATGAAAAACTGTTTTTT. This translates into CASSQAPINEKLFF. The V and J genes are TRBV4-1 and TRBJ1-4; D not resolved. Trimming removed 1 base at V and 4 bases at J, with 7 bases between. Germline values: CDR1 MGHRA, CDR2 YSYEKL. This CDR3 is 14 amino acids long.

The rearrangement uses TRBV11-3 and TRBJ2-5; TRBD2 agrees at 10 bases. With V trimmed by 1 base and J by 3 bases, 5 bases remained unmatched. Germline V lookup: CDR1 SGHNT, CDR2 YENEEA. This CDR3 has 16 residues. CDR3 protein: CASSLGGLAVKETQYF. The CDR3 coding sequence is TGTGCCAGCAGCTTAGGAGGACTAGCGGTAAAAGAGACCCAGTACTTC.

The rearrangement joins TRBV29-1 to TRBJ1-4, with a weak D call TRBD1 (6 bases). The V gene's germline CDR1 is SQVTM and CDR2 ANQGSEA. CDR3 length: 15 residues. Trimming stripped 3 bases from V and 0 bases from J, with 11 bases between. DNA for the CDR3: TGCAGCGTTGAGGGGGCAAGCCCAACTAATGAAAAACTGTTTTTT. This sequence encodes CSVEGASPTNEKLFF. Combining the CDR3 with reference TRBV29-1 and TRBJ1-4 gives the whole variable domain SAVISQKPSRDICQRGTSLTIQCQVDSQVTMMFWYRQQPGQSLTLIATANQGSEATYESGFVIDKFPISRPNLTFSTLTVSNMSPEDSSIYLCSVEGASPTNEKLFFGSGTQLSVL.

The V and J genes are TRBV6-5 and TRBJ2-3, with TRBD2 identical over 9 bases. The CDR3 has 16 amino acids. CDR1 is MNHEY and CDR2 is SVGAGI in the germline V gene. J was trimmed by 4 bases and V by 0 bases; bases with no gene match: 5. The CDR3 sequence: CASSYSPAGGADTQYF. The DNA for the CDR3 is TGTGCCAGCAGTTACTCCCCCGCGGGAGGGGCAGATACGCAGTATTTT.

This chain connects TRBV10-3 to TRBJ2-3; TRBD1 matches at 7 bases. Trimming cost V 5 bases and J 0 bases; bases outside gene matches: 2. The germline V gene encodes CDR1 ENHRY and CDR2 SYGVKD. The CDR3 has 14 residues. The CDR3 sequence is CAISKGASTDTQYF. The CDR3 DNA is TGTGCCATCAGTAAGGGGGCTAGCACAGATACGCAGTATTTT.

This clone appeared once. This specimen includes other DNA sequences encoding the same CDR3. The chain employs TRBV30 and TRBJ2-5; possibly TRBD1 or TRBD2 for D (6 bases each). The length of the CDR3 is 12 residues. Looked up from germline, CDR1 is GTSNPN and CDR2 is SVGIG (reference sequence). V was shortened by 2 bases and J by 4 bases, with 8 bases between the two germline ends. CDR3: CAWSTGAETQYF. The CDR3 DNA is TGTGCCTGGAGTACGGGGGCAGAGACCCAGTACTTC. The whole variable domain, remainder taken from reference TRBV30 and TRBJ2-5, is SQTIHQWPATLVQPVGSPLSLECTVEGTSNPNLYWYRQAAGRGLQLLFYSVGIGQISSEVPQNLSASRPQDRQFILSSKKLLLSDSGFYLCAWSTGAETQYFGPGTRLLVL.

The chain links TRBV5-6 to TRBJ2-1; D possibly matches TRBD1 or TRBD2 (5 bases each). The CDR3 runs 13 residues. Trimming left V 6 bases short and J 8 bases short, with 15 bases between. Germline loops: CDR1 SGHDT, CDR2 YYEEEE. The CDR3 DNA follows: TGTGCCAGCATCCTTGGGGCCGGGGATGAGCAGTTCTTC. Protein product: CASILGAGDEQFF. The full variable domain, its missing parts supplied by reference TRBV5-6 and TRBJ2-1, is DAGVTQSPTHLIKTRGQQVTLRCSPKSGHDTVSWYQQALGQGPQFIFQYYEEEERQRGNFPDRFSGHQFPNYSSELNVNALLLGDSALYLCASILGAGDEQFFGPGTRLTVL.

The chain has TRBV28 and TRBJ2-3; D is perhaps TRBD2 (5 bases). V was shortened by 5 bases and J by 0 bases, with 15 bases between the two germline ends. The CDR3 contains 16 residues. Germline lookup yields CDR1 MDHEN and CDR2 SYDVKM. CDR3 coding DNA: TGTGCCAGCAGTCCTACTCGCGGGCCTAGCACAGATACGCAGTATTTT. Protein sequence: CASSPTRGPSTDTQYF.

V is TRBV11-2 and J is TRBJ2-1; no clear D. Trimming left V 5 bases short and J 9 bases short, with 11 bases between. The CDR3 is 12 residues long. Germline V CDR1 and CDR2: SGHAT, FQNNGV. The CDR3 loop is CASSHGDIEQFF. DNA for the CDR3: TGTGCCAGCAGCCACGGAGATATTGAGCAGTTCTTC.

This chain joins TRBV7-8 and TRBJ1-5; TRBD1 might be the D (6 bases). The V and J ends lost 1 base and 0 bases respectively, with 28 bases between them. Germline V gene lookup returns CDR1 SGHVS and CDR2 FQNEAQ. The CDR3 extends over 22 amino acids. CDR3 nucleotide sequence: TGTGCCAGCAGCTTAGTGGAGAGGAGGAGGGGGATACCTAAACTTAGCAATCAGCCCCAGCATTTT. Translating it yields CASSLVERRRGIPKLSNQPQHF.

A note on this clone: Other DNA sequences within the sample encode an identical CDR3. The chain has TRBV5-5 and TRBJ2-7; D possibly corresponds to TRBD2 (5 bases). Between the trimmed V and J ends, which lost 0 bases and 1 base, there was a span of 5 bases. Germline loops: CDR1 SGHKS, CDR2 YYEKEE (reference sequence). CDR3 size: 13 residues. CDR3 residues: CASSLAGSYEQYF. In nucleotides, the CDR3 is TGTGCCAGCAGCTTGGCGGGATCCTACGAGCAGTACTTC.

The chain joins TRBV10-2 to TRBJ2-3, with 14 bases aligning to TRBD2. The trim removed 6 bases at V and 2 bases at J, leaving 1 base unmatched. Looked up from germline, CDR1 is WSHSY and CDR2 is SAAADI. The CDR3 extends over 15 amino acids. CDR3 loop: CASRGLAGATDTQYF. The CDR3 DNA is TGCGCCAGCAGGGGACTAGCGGGAGCCACAGATACGCAGTATTTT.

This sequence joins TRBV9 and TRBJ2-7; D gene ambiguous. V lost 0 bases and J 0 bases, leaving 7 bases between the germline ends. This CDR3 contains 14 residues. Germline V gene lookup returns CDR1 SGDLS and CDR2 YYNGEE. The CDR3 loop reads CASSVDANSYEQYF. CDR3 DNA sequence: TGTGCCAGCAGCGTAGACGCGAACTCCTACGAGCAGTACTTC.

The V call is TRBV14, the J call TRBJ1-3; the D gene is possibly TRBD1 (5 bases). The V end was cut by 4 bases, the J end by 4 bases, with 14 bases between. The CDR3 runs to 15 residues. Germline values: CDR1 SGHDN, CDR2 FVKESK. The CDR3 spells CASSPGNLWGNTIYF. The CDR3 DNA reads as TGTGCCAGCAGCCCAGGGAACCTCTGGGGAAACACCATATATTTT.

In DNA, the CDR3 is TGTGCCTGGAGTGTAGGCCAGACCTTTAGCAATCAGCCCCAGCATTTT. Translation gives CAWSVGQTFSNQPQHF. The chain joins TRBV30 to TRBJ1-5; D gene unclear. The CDR3 totals 16 residues. The germline V and J ends were trimmed by 0 bases and 0 bases, with 12 bases remaining between them. Germline V gene lookup returns CDR1 GTSNPN and CDR2 SVGIG (reference sequence).

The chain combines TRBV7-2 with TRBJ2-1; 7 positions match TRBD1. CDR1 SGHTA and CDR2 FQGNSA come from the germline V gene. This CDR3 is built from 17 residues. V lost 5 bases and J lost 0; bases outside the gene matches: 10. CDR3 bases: TGTGCCAGCAGCGTCTCGAGGGGGCGGAGCTCCTACAATGAGCAGTTCTTC. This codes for CASSVSRGRSSYNEQFF.